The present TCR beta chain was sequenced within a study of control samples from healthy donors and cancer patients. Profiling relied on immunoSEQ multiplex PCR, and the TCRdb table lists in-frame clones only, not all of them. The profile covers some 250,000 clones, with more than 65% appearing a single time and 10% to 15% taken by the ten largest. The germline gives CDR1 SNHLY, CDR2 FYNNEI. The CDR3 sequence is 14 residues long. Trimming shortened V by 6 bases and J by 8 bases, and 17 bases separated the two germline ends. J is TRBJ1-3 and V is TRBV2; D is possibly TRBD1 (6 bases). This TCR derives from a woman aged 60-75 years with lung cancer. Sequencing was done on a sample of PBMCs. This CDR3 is CASRPLQGVDTIYF. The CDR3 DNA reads TGTGCCAGCAGGCCGCTACAGGGCGTAGACACCATATATTTT.